These T cell receptor beta chains were read from a single sample in a study of OX40 agonist ivuxolimab in advanced cancers. Sequencing used immunoSEQ multiplex PCR; TCRdb keeps in-frame clones, though not all of them. This sample yields some 55,000 clones, of which roughly 73% are seen a single time; approximately 2.3% belongs to the top ten. Sample: CD4+ or CD8+ T cells sorted from blood, taken in a trial of the OX40 agonist ivuxolimab. The origin of the receptors is an adult with an advanced solid tumor such as melanoma, head and neck, liver or kidney cancer. Each CDR3 is given with its conserved first and last residue. A D gene is named only where the DNA matches it firmly. Clone size is given for some rows only: seen once, a few or many times, or a class if the clone is expanded.

v_gene	d_gene	len	j_gene	abundance	CDR3aa
TRBV18	TRBD1	15	TRBJ2-3	-	CASSPSDRVKDTQYF
TRBV5-1	-	17	TRBJ1-1	-	CASSLDSTDPMNTEAFF
TRBV5-1	-	15	TRBJ2-2	-	CASSLGHTNTGELFF
TRBV4-1	-	18	TRBJ1-2	-	CASSLSRDGGNFNYGYTF
TRBV7-2	TRBD2	15	TRBJ2-2	-	CASSLAGRVTGELFF
TRBV27	-	13	TRBJ1-1	few	CASSRPPGTEAFF
TRBV6-1	TRBD2	15	TRBJ2-7	-	CASSASGQSSYEQYF
TRBV15	TRBD2	14	TRBJ2-1	-	CATSGSGSFDEQFF
TRBV13	-	16	TRBJ1-3	-	CASSLEGSQTGNTIYF
TRBV5-8	-	14	TRBJ1-2	few	CASSLRLSAWGYTF
TRBV9	TRBD1	15	TRBJ1-1	-	CASSVGSRGGTEAFF
TRBV6-1	TRBD2	13	TRBJ2-7	-	CASRAGGTREQYF
TRBV11-2	TRBD2	16	TRBJ2-1	-	CASSFFTREEYNEQFF
TRBV19	-	14	TRBJ1-5	few	CASSIEPGMQPQHF
TRBV5-1	TRBD1	14	TRBJ1-2	few	CASSWGQPNYGYTF
TRBV18	TRBD1	14	TRBJ1-1	-	CASSRQGANTEAFF
TRBV6-1	-	11	TRBJ1-1	-	CASKAGVEAFF
TRBV7-3	-	13	TRBJ2-7	-	CASSPGRDSEQYF
TRBV19	-	14	TRBJ2-1	-	CASSSGSSYNEQFF
TRBV6-5	-	14	TRBJ1-2	-	CASSRVRGLYGYTF
TRBV5-5	TRBD1	15	TRBJ2-7	-	CASSPRGTPDYEQYF
TRBV11-3	-	12	TRBJ2-5	-	CASSLDPGTQYF
TRBV6-6	TRBD1	15	TRBJ1-4	-	CASSYPTGGNEKLFF
TRBV10-3	-	13	TRBJ2-6	once	CAISLGGANVLTF
TRBV7-2	-	14	TRBJ1-4	-	CASSPPGLPRELFF
TRBV28	-	11	TRBJ2-1	-	CASSFSLGKFF
TRBV7-2	-	15	TRBJ2-2	-	CASSLAWASDGELFF
TRBV9	-	14	TRBJ2-3	-	CASSVGLPLDTQYF
TRBV7-6	TRBD2	14	-	-	CASKTSGGAGEQYF
TRBV9	-	15	TRBJ1-4	-	CASSVDGQTNEKLFF
TRBV4-1	-	16	TRBJ2-1	-	CASSQAGLSSYNEQFF
TRBV27	TRBD1	15	TRBJ2-1	few	CASSLRRTGINEQFF
TRBV27	TRBD1	13	TRBJ1-3	-	CASMRVQGNTIYF